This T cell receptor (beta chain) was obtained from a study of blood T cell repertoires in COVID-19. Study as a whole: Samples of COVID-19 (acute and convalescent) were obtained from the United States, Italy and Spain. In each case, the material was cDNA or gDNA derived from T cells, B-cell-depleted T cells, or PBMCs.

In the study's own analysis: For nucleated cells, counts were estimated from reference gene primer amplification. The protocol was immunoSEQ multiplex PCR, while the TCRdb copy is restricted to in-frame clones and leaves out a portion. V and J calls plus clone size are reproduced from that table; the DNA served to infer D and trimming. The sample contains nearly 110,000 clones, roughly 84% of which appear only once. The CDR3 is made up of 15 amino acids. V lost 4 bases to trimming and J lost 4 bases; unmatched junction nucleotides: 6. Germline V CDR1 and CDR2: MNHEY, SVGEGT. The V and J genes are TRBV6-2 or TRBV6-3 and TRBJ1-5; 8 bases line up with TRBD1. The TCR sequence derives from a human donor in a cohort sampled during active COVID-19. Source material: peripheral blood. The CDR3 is CASSLQQGVNQPQHF. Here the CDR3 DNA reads TGTGCCAGCAGTTTGCAACAGGGGGTAAATCAGCCCCAGCATTTT.